These 25 T cell receptor beta chains came from one sample sequenced in a study of T cell responses to AZD1222 COVID-19 vaccine. Profiling relied on immunoSEQ multiplex PCR, and the TCRdb table lists in-frame clones only, not all of them. The table lists around 91,000 clones, roughly 90% of them singletons. The specimen comprised peripheral blood, sampled on day 0 of AZD1222 vaccination. Source of these receptors: an adult in good health.

The rearrangement uses TRBV6-2 or TRBV6-3 and TRBJ1-1; no clear D. Per germline, CDR1 MNHEY and CDR2 SVGEGT. Trimming cost V 6 bases and J 10 bases, with 24 bases left between them. The CDR3 totals 15 residues. Here the CDR3 DNA reads TGTGCCAGCAGCCCCCCTCTGAGGGTAATATTCGGAGCTTTCTTT. It specifies CASSPPLRVIFGAFF.

The chain employs TRBV7-2 and TRBJ2-7; TRBD1 might be the D (6 bases). V lost 5 bases to trimming and J lost 2 bases, with 19 bases between them. In germline, CDR1 is SGHTA, CDR2 FQGNSA. This CDR3 contains 16 residues. The CDR3 DNA reads TGTGCCAGCAGCACTAGACATCGACAGGCGGCCTACGAGCAGTACTTC. It yields the protein CASSTRHRQAAYEQYF.

V is TRBV4-3 and J is TRBJ1-2; D not resolved. Germline V gene data show CDR1 as LGHNA and CDR2 as YSLEER. This CDR3 is 16 amino acids long. V dropped 0 bases and J dropped 2 bases, with 13 bases sitting between them. The CDR3 protein is CASSQEERSYNYGYTF. The CDR3 DNA reads TGCGCCAGCAGCCAAGAAGAACGTTCATACAACTATGGCTACACCTTC.

V usage is TRBV27 and J usage is TRBJ2-3, with 8 bases fitting TRBD1. The CDR3 extends over 15 amino acids. J lost 2 bases, V lost 4 bases, and 5 bases had no gene match. The germline V gene has CDR1 MNHEY and CDR2 SMNVEV (reference sequence). DNA for the CDR3: TGTGCCAGCAGTTCGGACAGGGTATCCACAGATACGCAGTATTTT. Protein: CASSSDRVSTDTQYF.

This clone was detected a few times. The chain joins TRBV4-3 to TRBJ2-3; possibly TRBD2 for D (6 bases). CDR3 length: 16 residues. Trimming stripped 0 bases from V and 1 base from J, with 11 bases between. Per germline, CDR1 LGHNA and CDR2 YSLEER. The CDR3, as DNA: TGCGCCAGCAGCCAAGATTACGGGGGACGCACAGATACGCAGTATTTT. Residues: CASSQDYGGRTDTQYF.

The chain has TRBV11-1 and TRBJ2-2; D remains unclear. This CDR3 has 13 amino acids. The germline CDR1 and CDR2 sequences are SGHAT and FQDESV (reference sequence). Trimming cost V 5 bases and J 6 bases, with 10 bases left between them. The CDR3 DNA reads TGTGCCAGCAGCCCCCGGAGCCCCGGGGAGCTGTTTTTT. This sequence encodes CASSPRSPGELFF.

J is TRBJ2-1 and V is TRBV11-2; D may correspond to TRBD1 or TRBD2 (7 bases each). Germline-derived CDR1 and CDR2 are SGHAT and FQNNGV. This CDR3 spans 15 amino acids. The V and J ends lost 8 bases and 7 bases respectively, with 21 bases between them. The CDR3 here is CASWDRGGGTNEQFF. CDR3 nucleotides: TGTGCCAGCTGGGATCGGGGAGGGGGCACAAATGAGCAGTTCTTC.

The chain combines TRBV5-1 with TRBJ1-2; D gene uncertain. The germline V gene encodes CDR1 SGHRS and CDR2 YFSETQ. Trimming cost V 0 bases and J 5 bases, with 8 bases left between them. CDR3 size: 13 residues. This CDR3 reads CASSLEQLYGYTF. Written as DNA, the CDR3 is TGCGCCAGCAGCTTGGAACAGCTATATGGCTACACCTTC. Combining the CDR3 with reference TRBV5-1 and TRBJ1-2 gives the whole variable domain KAGVTQTPRYLIKTRGQQVTLSCSPISGHRSVSWYQQTPGQGLQFLFEYFSETQRNKGNFPGRFSGRQFSNSRSEMNVSTLELGDSALYLCASSLEQLYGYTFGSGTRLTVV.

This chain joins TRBV23-1 and TRBJ2-7; 7 bases fit TRBD2. TRBV23-1 is treated as an ORF (open reading frame) with a function not yet certain. The junction had 11 bases not matched to a gene; V was cut back by 4 bases and J by 2 bases. There are 16 residues in the CDR3. The CDR3 sequence: CASSRPISGPTYEQYF. The CDR3 nucleotides are TGCGCCAGCAGTCGCCCAATTAGCGGGCCAACCTACGAGCAGTACTTC.

The CDR3 here is CASSNPGLSYEQYF. The DNA for the CDR3 is TGTGCCAGCAGTAACCCGGGACTGTCCTACGAGCAGTACTTC. This chain connects TRBV27 to TRBJ2-7; tentatively, D is TRBD2 (6 bases). Germline V lookup: CDR1 MNHEY, CDR2 SMNVEV (reference sequence). Trimming left V 5 bases short and J 1 base short, with 12 bases between. The CDR3 is 14 residues long.

The chain links TRBV27 to TRBJ1-2; D is uncertain. Deletions cut 3 bases from V and 5 bases from J, with 10 bases between. Per the germline V gene, CDR1 is MNHEY and CDR2 is SMNVEV (reference sequence). This CDR3 contains 13 residues. CDR3 bases: TGTGCCAGCAGTTTTGATCCCCTTTATGGCTACACCTTC. It is translated as CASSFDPLYGYTF.

This chain links TRBV18 with TRBJ2-3; no clear D. The CDR3 is 14 residues long. Per germline, CDR1 KGHSH and CDR2 LQKENI. V was shortened by 0 bases and J by 1 base, with 5 bases between the two germline ends. CDR3 sequence: CASSPPLGTDTQYF. CDR3 nucleotides: TGTGCCAGCTCACCACCCTTGGGCACAGATACGCAGTATTTT.

This CDR3 reads CASSSLGAEQYF. The CDR3 DNA is TGTGCCAGCAGCAGCCTGGGGGCCGAGCAGTACTTC. The V gene is TRBV14, the J gene TRBJ2-7; a weak D match, TRBD1 (6 bases). CDR3 length: 12 amino acids. The ends were cut back, 5 bases at V and 6 bases at J, with 11 bases in the middle. In germline, CDR1 is SGHDN, CDR2 FVKESK.

In this sample, this clone turned up a few times. The chain links TRBV2 to TRBJ1-2, with 7 bases aligning to TRBD1. Trimming at V came to 5 bases and at J to 7 bases, leaving 13 bases not matched to a gene. Germline CDR1 reads SNHLY; CDR2 reads FYNNEI. The CDR3 is 15 residues long. The CDR3 protein is CASSRSTGLSSGYTF. DNA for the CDR3: TGTGCCAGCAGTCGGTCGACAGGGTTGTCGAGTGGCTACACCTTC.

The V gene is TRBV7-2, the J gene TRBJ2-7, with a tentative D call TRBD1 (5 bases). V lost 5 bases and J 0 bases, leaving 11 bases between the germline ends. CDR1 is SGHTA and CDR2 is FQGNSA in the germline V gene. The CDR3 is 14 amino acids. The CDR3 protein is CASSRDSLSYEQYF. In DNA form, the CDR3 reads TGTGCCAGCAGCCGTGACAGCCTCTCCTACGAGCAGTACTTC.

The J gene is TRBJ2-3, the V gene TRBV2, with 10 bases lining up with TRBD2. The germline V gene encodes CDR1 SNHLY and CDR2 FYNNEI. CDR3 size: 15 residues. J gave up 3 bases and V 5 bases, and 5 bases lay outside the gene matches. This CDR3 is CASSLAGGTTDTQYF. Here the CDR3 DNA reads TGTGCCAGCAGTTTAGCGGGAGGAACGACAGATACGCAGTATTTT. Full variable domain (outside the CDR3, taken from reference TRBV2 and TRBJ2-3): EPEVTQTPSHQVTQMGQEVILRCVPISNHLYFYWYRQILGQKVEFLVSFYNNEISEKSEIFDDQFSVERPDGSNFTLKIRSTKLEDSAMYFCASSLAGGTTDTQYFGPGTRLTVL.

This clone was observed a handful of times. The chain couples TRBV14 to TRBJ1-2, with D possibly being TRBD1 (5 bases). Trimming pared 5 bases from V and 8 bases from J, leaving 15 bases between. This CDR3 contains 13 residues. Germline-derived CDR1 and CDR2 are SGHDN and FVKESK. The CDR3 here is CASSFGAVGGYTF. In DNA form, the CDR3 reads TGTGCCAGCAGCTTCGGGGCTGTGGGCGGCTACACCTTC.

The chain links TRBV18 to TRBJ1-1; possibly TRBD1 for D (5 bases). The length of the CDR3 is 17 residues. Germline V gene data show CDR1 as KGHSH and CDR2 as LQKENI. The V and J ends lost 3 bases and 3 bases respectively, with 20 bases between them. CDR3: CASSPTRGIGGDTEAFF. Here the CDR3 DNA reads TGTGCCAGCTCACCCACAAGGGGTATTGGTGGAGACACTGAAGCTTTCTTT.

The rearrangement uses TRBV14 and TRBJ2-2; 8 positions agree with TRBD1. This CDR3 is built from 15 residues. CDR1 is SGHDN and CDR2 is FVKESK in the germline V gene. V lost 4 bases and J lost 5; bases outside the gene matches: 6. The CDR3 DNA is TGTGCCAGCAGCCGTGGGACAGGAGGGACCGGGGAGCTGTTTTTT. Residues: CASSRGTGGTGELFF.

The V gene is TRBV6-2 or TRBV6-3, the J gene TRBJ1-1; D is unclear. The CDR3 has 10 amino acids. V lost 5 bases, J lost 11 bases, and 9 bases lay in between. CDR1 MNHEY and CDR2 SVGEGT come from the germline V gene. This CDR3 reads CASSQERAFF. CDR3 coding DNA: TGTGCCAGCAGTCAGGAAAGGGCTTTCTTT.

In this sample, this clone turned up a few times. The CDR3 sequence: CASSQDQGSVYGYTF. CDR3 DNA sequence: TGTGCCAGCAGCCAAGATCAGGGGTCAGTCTATGGCTACACCTTC. The chain combines TRBV4-2 with TRBJ1-2; weak D call: TRBD1 (6 bases). Germline assignment: CDR1 LGHNA and CDR2 YNFKEQ. This CDR3 region has 15 residues. V lost 0 bases to trimming and J lost 4 bases, with 12 bases between them.

The chain uses TRBV10-1 and TRBJ2-7, with 9 bases matching TRBD1. Germline V gene lookup returns CDR1 WNHNN and CDR2 SYGVQD (reference sequence). V gave up 9 bases and J gave up 2 bases; unmatched junction bases: 8. The length of the CDR3 is 14 residues. The CDR3 nucleotides read TGCGCCAGTCACGGGACAGGGACCCCCTACGAGCAGTACTTC. Protein product: CASHGTGTPYEQYF.

The chain has TRBV9 and TRBJ2-3; 7 bases align to TRBD2. In germline, CDR1 is SGDLS, CDR2 YYNGEE. CDR3 length: 18 amino acids. V dropped 0 bases and J dropped 2; count of bases not matched to a gene: 12. CDR3 sequence reads: CASSVGFWGQRDTDTQYF. CDR3 coding DNA: TGTGCCAGCAGCGTAGGATTCTGGGGCCAGCGGGACACAGATACGCAGTATTTT.

The V call is TRBV20-1, the J call TRBJ1-1; D is possibly TRBD1 (5 bases). The germline V gene encodes CDR1 DFQATT and CDR2 SNEGSKA (reference sequence). V lost 6 bases, J lost 11 bases, and 16 bases lay in between. The CDR3 is made up of 11 amino acids. CDR3 DNA sequence: TGCAGTGCGAGTCGTCCCGGGGACGCTTTCTTT. Amino acid sequence: CSASRPGDAFF.

This clone was observed a handful of times. This chain uses TRBV7-8 with TRBJ2-7; the D gene is possibly TRBD1 (7 bases). Germline V lookup: CDR1 SGHVS, CDR2 FQNEAQ. This CDR3 is built from 19 residues. Trimming took off 0 bases at V and 3 bases at J, with 24 bases between the two ends. In DNA form, the CDR3 reads TGTGCCAGCAGCTTAGCTAGGGGGTCAGGGGGGAAAGGGTACTACGAGCAGTACTTC. Residues: CASSLARGSGGKGYYEQYF.